This T cell receptor (beta chain) is from a study of T cell changes during pregnancy in multiple sclerosis. Repertoires were generated with immunoSEQ multiplex PCR, while TCRdb's copy carries only in-frame clones and drops some. Here the sample spans roughly 48,000 clones, 88% being singletons. CDR3 length: 16 residues. V lost 0 bases to trimming and J lost 8 bases; unmatched junction nucleotides: 9. The germline V gene has CDR1 MRHNA and CDR2 SNTAGT. Material: CD4+ T cells from peripheral blood mononuclear cells, obtained in the second trimester of pregnancy. The TCR sequence derives from a female donor with multiple sclerosis, enrolled in a pregnancy study. The V gene is TRBV6-4, the J gene TRBJ2-1; TRBD2 aligns across 8 bases. This CDR3 reads CASSDSKGLGLHEQFF. In DNA, the CDR3 is TGTGCCAGCAGTGACTCGAAGGGACTAGGTTTGCATGAGCAGTTCTTC.